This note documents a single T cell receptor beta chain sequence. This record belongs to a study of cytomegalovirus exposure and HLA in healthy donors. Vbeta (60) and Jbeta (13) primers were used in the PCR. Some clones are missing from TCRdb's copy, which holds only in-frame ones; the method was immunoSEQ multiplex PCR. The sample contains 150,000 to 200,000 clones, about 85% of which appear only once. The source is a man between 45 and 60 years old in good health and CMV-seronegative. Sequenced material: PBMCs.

The CDR3 DNA reads as TGTGCCTGGAGTGTACTCCCGTATGGCTACACCTTC. It is translated as CAWSVLPYGYTF. The chain combines TRBV30 with TRBJ1-2; no clear D. Per the germline V gene, CDR1 is GTSNPN and CDR2 is SVGIG (reference sequence). The ends were cut back, 0 bases at V and 5 bases at J, with 7 bases in the middle. The CDR3 covers 12 residues.